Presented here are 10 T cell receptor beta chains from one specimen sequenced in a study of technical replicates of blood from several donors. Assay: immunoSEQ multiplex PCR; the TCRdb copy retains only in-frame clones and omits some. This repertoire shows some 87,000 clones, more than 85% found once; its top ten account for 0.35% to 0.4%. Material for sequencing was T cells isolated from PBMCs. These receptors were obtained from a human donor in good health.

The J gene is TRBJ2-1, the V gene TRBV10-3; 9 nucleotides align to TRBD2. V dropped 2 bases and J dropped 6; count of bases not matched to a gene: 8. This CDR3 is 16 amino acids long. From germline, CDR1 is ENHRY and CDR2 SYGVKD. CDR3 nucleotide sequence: TGTGCCATCAGTGAGCGGGTAGCGGGAGTTAGCAATGAGCAGTTCTTC. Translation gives CAISERVAGVSNEQFF.

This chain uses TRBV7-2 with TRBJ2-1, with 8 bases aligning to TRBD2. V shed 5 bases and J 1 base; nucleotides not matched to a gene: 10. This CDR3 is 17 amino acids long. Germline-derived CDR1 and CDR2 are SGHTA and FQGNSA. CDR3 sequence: CASSPAAGVVSYNEQFF. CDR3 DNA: TGTGCCAGCAGCCCGGCAGCGGGAGTCGTGTCCTACAATGAGCAGTTCTTC.

CDR3 loop: CASSLQGLAGGVFTDTQYF. The CDR3 nucleotides read TGTGCCAGCAGCCTCCAGGGACTAGCGGGAGGGGTCTTCACAGATACGCAGTATTTT. This chain joins TRBV7-3 and TRBJ2-3; 16 nucleotides agree with TRBD2. Germline CDR1 and CDR2: SGHTA and FQGTGA. The V and J ends lost 5 bases and 2 bases, in that order; junction bases with no gene match: 10. This CDR3 region has 19 residues.

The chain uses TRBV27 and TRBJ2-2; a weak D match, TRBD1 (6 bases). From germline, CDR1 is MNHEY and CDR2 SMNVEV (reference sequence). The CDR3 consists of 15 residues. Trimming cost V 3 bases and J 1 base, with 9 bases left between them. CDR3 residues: CASSLQGRNTGELFF. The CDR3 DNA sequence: TGTGCCAGCAGTTTGCAGGGGAGGAACACCGGGGAGCTGTTTTTT.

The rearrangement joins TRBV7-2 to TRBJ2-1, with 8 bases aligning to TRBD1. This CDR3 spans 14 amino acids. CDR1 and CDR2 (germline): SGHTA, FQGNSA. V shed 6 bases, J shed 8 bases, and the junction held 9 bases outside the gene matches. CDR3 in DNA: TGTGCCAGCAGGTCCAGGGGGCTTCGGGATGAGCAGTTCTTC. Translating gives CASRSRGLRDEQFF.

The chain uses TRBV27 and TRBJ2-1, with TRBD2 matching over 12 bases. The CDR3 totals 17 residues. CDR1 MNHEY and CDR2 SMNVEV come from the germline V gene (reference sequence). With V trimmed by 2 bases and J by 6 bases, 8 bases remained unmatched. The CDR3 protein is CASSLTNPGLAGNEQFF. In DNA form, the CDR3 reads TGTGCCAGCAGTTTAACCAACCCGGGACTAGCGGGCAATGAGCAGTTCTTC.

CDR3: CASSRTSQETQYF. Written as DNA, the CDR3 is TGCGCCAGCAGCCGGACTAGCCAAGAGACCCAGTACTTC. The chain employs TRBV5-1 and TRBJ2-5, with 7 positions matching TRBD2. Trimming at V came to 4 bases and at J to 1 base, leaving 1 base not matched to a gene. This CDR3 spans 13 amino acids. CDR1 SGHRS and CDR2 YFSETQ come from the germline V gene.

The CDR3 bases are TGTGCCAGCAACGGGAGACTAGCGGGACTGATTGAGCAGTTCTTC. It translates to CASNGRLAGLIEQFF. The J gene is TRBJ2-1, the V gene TRBV25-1; 11 nucleotides align to TRBD2. V was clipped by 7 bases and J by 9 bases; unmatched bases: 11. Germline lookup yields CDR1 MGHDK and CDR2 SYGVNS. The CDR3 is 15 amino acids.

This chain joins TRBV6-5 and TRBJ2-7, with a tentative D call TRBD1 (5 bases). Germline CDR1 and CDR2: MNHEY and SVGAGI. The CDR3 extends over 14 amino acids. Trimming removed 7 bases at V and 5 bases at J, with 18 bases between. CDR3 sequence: CASTPLPQADEQYF. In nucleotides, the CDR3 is TGTGCCAGCACCCCCTTACCACAGGCTGACGAGCAGTACTTC.

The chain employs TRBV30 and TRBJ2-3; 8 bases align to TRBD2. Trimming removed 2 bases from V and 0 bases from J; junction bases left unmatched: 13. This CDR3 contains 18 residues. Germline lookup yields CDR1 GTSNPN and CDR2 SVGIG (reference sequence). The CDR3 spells CAWSSHLLAGISTDTQYF. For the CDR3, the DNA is TGTGCCTGGAGTTCCCACCTGTTAGCGGGAATAAGCACAGATACGCAGTATTTT.